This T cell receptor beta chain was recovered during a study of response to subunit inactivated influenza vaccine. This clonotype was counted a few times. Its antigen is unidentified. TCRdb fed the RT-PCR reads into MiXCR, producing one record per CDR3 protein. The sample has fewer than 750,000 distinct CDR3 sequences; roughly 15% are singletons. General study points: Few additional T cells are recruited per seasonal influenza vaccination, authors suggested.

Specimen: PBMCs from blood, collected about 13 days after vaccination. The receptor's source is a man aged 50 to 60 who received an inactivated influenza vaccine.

CDR3 bases: TGTGCCAGCAGCAACGGCTTCTCTAGCTCCTACAATGAGCAGTTCTTC. Protein sequence: CASSNGFSSSYNEQFF. This chain uses TRBV3-1 with TRBJ2-1; D gene uncertain. Germline CDR1 reads LGHDT; CDR2 reads YNNKEL (reference sequence). The V end was cut by 5 bases, the J end by 0 bases, with 14 bases between. CDR3 length: 16 residues.